These 25 T cell receptor beta chains originate from one sample sequenced in a study of persistence of HIV-infected CD4 T cells. Their antigens are not known. The immunoSEQ assay was version 4, run in survey mode. TCRdb keeps only in-frame clones here, not all; method: immunoSEQ multiplex PCR. This table holds about 43,000 clones, 70% to 90% found once. Nonspecific anti-CD3/anti-CD28 bead stimulation represents the broad CD4+ T cell repertoire. Sorting selected CD4+ T cells upregulating both CD40 ligand and CD69. The material sequenced was CD4+ T cells sorted from PBMCs after approximately 19-hour stimulation, taken from a patient who received antiretroviral therapy. The receptors come from an adult man with HIV who was CMV-seropositive.

V usage is TRBV28 and J usage is TRBJ2-7; TRBD1 matches at 11 bases. Germline V gene sequence: CDR1 MDHEN, CDR2 SYDVKM. The V and J ends lost 7 bases and 3 bases, in that order; junction bases with no gene match: 5. The CDR3 is 14 residues long. CDR3: CASISGTGGYEQYF. CDR3 DNA sequence: TGTGCCAGCATTTCCGGGACAGGGGGCTACGAGCAGTACTTC.

This chain uses TRBV5-1 with TRBJ2-7, with D tentatively TRBD1 or TRBD2 (5 bases each). From germline, CDR1 is SGHRS and CDR2 YFSETQ. Trimming pared 0 bases from V and 3 bases from J, leaving 13 bases between. This CDR3 comprises 15 residues. In nucleotides, the CDR3 is TGCGCCAGCAGCTTGGTGGAAACAGGAGGCTACGAGCAGTACTTC. Protein: CASSLVETGGYEQYF.

This clone has more than one count but fewer than ten. V gene TRBV4-1 combines with J gene TRBJ1-2, with D unclear. Germline V gives CDR1 MGHRA, CDR2 YSYEKL. This CDR3 contains 16 residues. V lost 1 base to trimming and J lost 4 bases, with 16 bases between them. CDR3 sequence reads: CASSQGVSGSFYGYTF. The CDR3 DNA reads as TGCGCCAGCAGCCAAGGGGTGTCGGGCAGCTTCTATGGCTACACCTTC.

The count of this clone is one. Here the CDR3 reads CASSLGLVDTIYF. CDR3 bases: TGTGCCAGCAGCTTAGGACTAGTGGACACCATATATTTT. V usage is TRBV7-9 and J usage is TRBJ1-3; D is unclear. V was pared by 1 base and J by 8 bases, with 9 bases between. Per the germline V gene, CDR1 is SEHNR and CDR2 is FQNEAQ (reference sequence). This CDR3 has 13 residues. The full variable domain, completed using reference TRBV7-9 and TRBJ1-3, is DTGVSQNPRHKITKRGQNVTFRCDPISEHNRLYWYRQTLGQGPEFLTYFQNEAQLEKSRLLSDRFSAERPKGSFSTLEIQRTEQGDSAMYLCASSLGLVDTIYFGEGSWLTVV.

This chain joins TRBV6-5 and TRBJ1-6, with TRBD1 as a possible D gene (5 bases). CDR3 length: 15 amino acids. Trimming cost V 2 bases and J 7 bases, with 12 bases left between them. Germline CDR1 is MNHEY and CDR2 is SVGAGI. The CDR3 here is CASSYGGRGNSPLHF. The CDR3 DNA sequence: TGTGCCAGCAGTTACGGGGGACGGGGGAATTCACCCCTCCACTTT.

This chain connects TRBV2 to TRBJ2-2; D might be TRBD1 (5 bases). V lost 7 bases, J lost 4 bases, and 13 bases lay in between. The germline V gene has CDR1 SNHLY and CDR2 FYNNEI. This CDR3 spans 14 amino acids. CDR3 sequence: CASKSQGSTGELFF. The CDR3 DNA reads TGTGCCAGCAAAAGCCAGGGAAGCACCGGGGAGCTGTTTTTT.

The rearrangement links TRBV3-1 (or the pseudogene TRBV3-2) to TRBJ2-1; TRBD1 agrees at 8 bases. Germline V gene data show CDR1 as LGHDT and CDR2 as YNNKEL (reference sequence). CDR3 length: 13 amino acids. The J segment lost 9 bases and the V segment lost 4 bases, leaving 5 bases of the junction unmatched. CDR3 DNA: TGTGCCAGCAGCCTCGGACAGGGCGGTGAGCAGTTCTTC. This sequence encodes CASSLGQGGEQFF.

V is TRBV18 and J is TRBJ1-1, with a weak D call TRBD1 (5 bases). Germline CDR1 KGHSH, CDR2 LQKENI. Trimming shortened V by 3 bases and J by 1 base, and 15 bases separated the two germline ends. This CDR3 region has 16 residues. Here the CDR3 reads CASSPGVLGANTEAFF. CDR3 nucleotides: TGTGCCAGCTCACCGGGGGTCCTAGGGGCGAACACTGAAGCTTTCTTT. Combining the CDR3 with reference TRBV18 and TRBJ1-1 gives the whole variable domain NAGVMQNPRHLVRRRGQEARLRCSPMKGHSHVYWYRQLPEEGLKFMVYLQKENIIDESGMPKERFSAEFPKEGPSILRIQQVVRGDSAAYFCASSPGVLGANTEAFFGQGTRLTVV.

This sequence joins TRBV18 and TRBJ1-3, with D hard to call. Trimming took off 3 bases at V and 1 base at J, with 7 bases between the two ends. The CDR3 length is 14 residues. The germline gives CDR1 KGHSH, CDR2 LQKENI. The CDR3 is CASSPADSGNTIYF. CDR3 bases: TGTGCCAGCTCACCGGCAGATTCTGGAAACACCATATATTTT.

The chain has TRBV5-4 and TRBJ1-4; TRBD1 might be the D (5 bases). Per germline, CDR1 SGHNT and CDR2 YYREEE (reference sequence). The V end was cut by 7 bases, the J end by 6 bases, with 13 bases between. This CDR3 is 13 amino acids long. The CDR3 spells CASSEGMDEKLFF. The CDR3, as DNA: TGTGCCAGCTCAGAGGGGATGGATGAAAAACTGTTTTTT.

This clone has just one count. In DNA, the CDR3 is TGTGCCAGCAGCGTTCGGGGGGGCACAGATACGCAGTATTTT. Translated, it gives CASSVRGGTDTQYF. This rearrangement joins TRBV6-4 to TRBJ2-3, with 7 bases lining up with TRBD2. The CDR3 extends over 14 amino acids. The germline gives CDR1 MRHNA, CDR2 SNTAGT. V shed 6 bases and J 1 base; nucleotides not matched to a gene: 4.

There are a few counts of this clone. The chain couples TRBV4-1 to TRBJ1-5, with 9 bases fitting TRBD1. V lost 3 bases and J lost 7; bases outside the gene matches: 7. CDR1 is MGHRA, CDR2 YSYEKL, per germline. CDR3 size: 15 residues. For the CDR3, the DNA is TGCGCCAGCAGCCATCACAGGGGGCAACAACAGCCCCAGCATTTT. Residues: CASSHHRGQQQPQHF.

This rearrangement joins TRBV7-2 to TRBJ2-3; 9 positions agree with TRBD2. The CDR3 covers 16 residues. Trimming cost V 3 bases and J 2 bases; bases outside gene matches: 6. Germline assignment: CDR1 SGHTA and CDR2 FQGNSA. The CDR3 protein is CASSLGRGGDTDTQYF. The CDR3 nucleotides are TGTGCCAGCAGCTTGGGGCGGGGGGGCGACACAGATACGCAGTATTTT.

The chain employs TRBV2 and TRBJ2-7, with D perhaps matching TRBD1 (6 bases). V was clipped by 4 bases and J by 1 base, with 8 bases between them. The CDR3 has 13 amino acids. In germline, CDR1 is SNHLY, CDR2 FYNNEI. The CDR3 nucleotides read TGTGCCAGCAGTGTTAGGGGGTCCTACGAGCAGTACTTC. Residues: CASSVRGSYEQYF. The full variable domain, rest sourced from reference TRBV2 and TRBJ2-7, is EPEVTQTPSHQVTQMGQEVILRCVPISNHLYFYWYRQILGQKVEFLVSFYNNEISEKSEIFDDQFSVERPDGSNFTLKIRSTKLEDSAMYFCASSVRGSYEQYFGPGTRLTVT.

J is TRBJ1-1 and V is TRBV19, with 8 positions matching TRBD1. Unmatched junction bases numbered 23, after V lost 6 bases and J lost 14 bases. Germline V gives CDR1 LNHDA, CDR2 SQIVND (reference sequence). This CDR3 contains 16 residues. The CDR3 spells CASRPQGASSHPPWFF. The CDR3 DNA follows: TGTGCCAGTAGGCCCCAGGGGGCCTCATCTCACCCCCCATGGTTCTTT.

J is TRBJ1-2 and V is TRBV7-2, with 8 bases fitting TRBD1. The V and J ends lost 7 bases and 0 bases, in that order; junction bases with no gene match: 4. Germline V gene lookup returns CDR1 SGHTA and CDR2 FQGNSA. The CDR3 is made up of 14 amino acids. DNA for the CDR3: TGTGCCAGCATCCAGGGGGCAGCTAACTATGGCTACACCTTC. It translates to CASIQGAANYGYTF.

This chain uses TRBV6-6 with TRBJ1-2, with 8 bases that match TRBD1. V lost 2 bases to trimming and J lost 10 bases; unmatched junction nucleotides: 12. Germline-derived CDR1 and CDR2 are MNHNY and SVGAGI (reference sequence). This CDR3 spans 15 amino acids. The CDR3 loop reads CASSYAPGTGIAYTF. The DNA for the CDR3 is TGTGCCAGCAGTTACGCTCCCGGGACAGGCATTGCCTACACCTTC.

V and J are TRBV5-1 and TRBJ2-1; D not certain. Germline CDR1 reads SGHRS; CDR2 reads YFSETQ. The CDR3 totals 16 residues. V lost 2 bases to trimming and J lost 0 bases, with 12 bases between them. The DNA of the CDR3 is TGCGCCAGCAGCTTAGGTCCTTTGAGCTCCTACAATGAGCAGTTCTTC. Its protein is CASSLGPLSSYNEQFF.

The chain combines TRBV30 with TRBJ1-5; possible D gene TRBD1, 5 bases. Looked up from germline, CDR1 is GTSNPN and CDR2 is SVGIG (reference sequence). Between the trimmed V and J ends, which lost 1 base and 6 bases, there was a span of 10 bases. The CDR3 length is 13 residues. The CDR3 loop is CAWSGGDGQPQHF. As DNA, the CDR3 is TGTGCCTGGAGTGGCGGGGACGGTCAGCCCCAGCATTTT. Full variable domain (missing parts from reference TRBV30 and TRBJ1-5): SQTIHQWPATLVQPVGSPLSLECTVEGTSNPNLYWYRQAAGRGLQLLFYSVGIGQISSEVPQNLSASRPQDRQFILSSKKLLLSDSGFYLCAWSGGDGQPQHFGDGTRLSIL.

The chain joins TRBV12-3 or TRBV12-4 to TRBJ1-1; 7 bases match TRBD1. With 5 bases clipped from V and 4 bases from J, the junction kept 4 bases outside the gene matches. This CDR3 has 13 amino acids. CDR3 region: CASSPGGFTEAFF. For the CDR3, the DNA is TGTGCCAGCAGTCCAGGGGGTTTCACTGAAGCTTTCTTT.

The gene calls are TRBV6-6 and TRBJ2-1; 10 bases are a match to TRBD2. CDR3 length: 17 amino acids. Germline V gene lookup returns CDR1 MNHNY and CDR2 SVGAGI (reference sequence). The trim removed 5 bases at V and 4 bases at J, leaving 11 bases unmatched. The DNA of the CDR3 is TGTGCCAGCAGTCAGAAGCCGGGACTAGCGCCTTACAATGAGCAGTTCTTC. Encoded protein: CASSQKPGLAPYNEQFF.

A remark on this clone: At one end the junction does not follow the germline gene, possibly because of a read error. Other DNA sequences of this sample code for an identical CDR3. V usage is TRBV27 and J usage is TRBJ2-2; a weak D match, TRBD1 (5 bases). Germline V gene data show CDR1 as MNHEY and CDR2 as SMNVEV (reference sequence). The CDR3 loop spans 14 amino acids. This CDR3 is CASSWTTNTGELFF. CDR3 coding DNA: TGCGCCAGCAGTTGGACAACGAACACCGGGGAGCTGTTTTTT.

The chain combines TRBV6-5 with TRBJ2-7; no definite D call. Germline lookup yields CDR1 MNHEY and CDR2 SVGAGI. This CDR3 has 13 residues. The CDR3 DNA follows: TGTGTCCTGCGCGTCCCCAGCTCCTACGAGCAGTACTTC. Its protein product is CVLRVPSSYEQYF.

The gene calls are TRBV2 and TRBJ2-6; the D is unclear. Trimming took off 5 bases at V and 4 bases at J, with 3 bases between the two ends. The CDR3 length is 12 residues. Germline CDR1 SNHLY, CDR2 FYNNEI. CDR3 nucleotides: TGTGCCAGCAGTCCCGGGGCCAACGTCCTGACTTTC. This translates into CASSPGANVLTF.

This clone was seen a single time. At one boundary the junction diverges from the germline segment, which might be a read error. The chain has TRBV6-5 and TRBJ2-1, with 10 bases aligning to TRBD1. CDR1 and CDR2 (germline): MNHEY, SVGAGI. The CDR3 is 15 residues long. CDR3 sequence (DNA): TGTGCCAGCAGAGGGGACAGGGGCTCCAACAATGAGCAGTTCTTC. The encoded protein is CASRGDRGSNNEQFF.